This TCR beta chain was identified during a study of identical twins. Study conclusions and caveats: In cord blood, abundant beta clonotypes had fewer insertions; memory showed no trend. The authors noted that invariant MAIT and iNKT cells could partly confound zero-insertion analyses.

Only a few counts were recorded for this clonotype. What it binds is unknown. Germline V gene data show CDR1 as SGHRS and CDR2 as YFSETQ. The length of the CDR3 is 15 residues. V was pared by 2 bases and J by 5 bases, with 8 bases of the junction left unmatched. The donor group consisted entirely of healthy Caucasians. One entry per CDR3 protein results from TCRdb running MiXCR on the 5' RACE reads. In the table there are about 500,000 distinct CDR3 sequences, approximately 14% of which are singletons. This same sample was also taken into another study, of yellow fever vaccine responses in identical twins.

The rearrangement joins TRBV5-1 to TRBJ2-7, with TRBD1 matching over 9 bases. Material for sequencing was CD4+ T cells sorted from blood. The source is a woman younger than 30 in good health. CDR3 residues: CASSLVGTGYHEQYF. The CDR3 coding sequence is TGCGCCAGCAGCTTAGTGGGGACAGGGTACCACGAGCAGTACTTC.